Below are 12 T cell receptor beta chains sequenced from a single sample in a study of T-cell reconstitution after alpha-beta-depleted transplantation in children. Preparation of the TCRbeta library used unique molecular identifiers. Each CDR3 protein gets one entry after TCRdb re-called the PCR reads with MiXCR. The sample contains around 130,000 distinct CDR3 sequences, 8.5% to 10% of which appear only once. The sample was PBMCs, mostly from graft donor cells, taken 180 days after TCRalphabeta/CD19-depleted stem cell transplant. The receptors derive from a girl under two years old who had a stem cell transplant for combined immunodeficiency, so the T cells may come from the graft donor.

CDR3 DNA sequence: TGTGCCAGCAGCTTATGGGGAAGTTCACCCCTCCACTTT. Residues: CASSLWGSSPLHF. The chain links TRBV13 to TRBJ1-6, with no clear D. V lost 2 bases to trimming and J lost 9 bases, with 8 bases between them. The length of the CDR3 is 13 residues. CDR1 is PRHDT, CDR2 FYEKMQ, per germline (reference sequence).

This clonotype was seen many times. The V and J genes are TRBV4-2 and TRBJ1-1, with a possible D match to TRBD1 (5 bases). This CDR3 has 13 amino acids. The V end lost 0 bases, the J end lost 7 bases, and 9 bases lay between the germline ends. Germline V gene lookup returns CDR1 LGHNA and CDR2 YNFKEQ. CDR3 bases: TGTGCCAGCAGCCAAGATCGGGACCTTGAAGCTTTCTTT. Its protein is CASSQDRDLEAFF.

The chain couples TRBV5-1 to TRBJ2-1; 10 nucleotides align to TRBD2. The CDR3 covers 17 residues. CDR1 and CDR2 from the germline V gene are SGHRS and YFSETQ. With 0 bases clipped from V and 5 bases from J, the junction kept 8 bases outside the gene matches. CDR3: CASSLGASGSSHNEQFF. In nucleotides, the CDR3 is TGCGCCAGCAGCTTGGGGGCTAGCGGGAGTAGCCACAATGAGCAGTTCTTC.

V is TRBV2 and J is TRBJ1-1, with D maybe TRBD1 (5 bases). Trimming left V 2 bases short and J 1 base short, with 5 bases between. Germline CDR1 SNHLY, CDR2 FYNNEI. This CDR3 has 13 residues. The CDR3 DNA reads TGTGCCAGCAGTGAAACAGGGAACACTGAAGCTTTCTTT. It translates to CASSETGNTEAFF.

The chain is built from TRBV29-1 and TRBJ2-7, with a tentative D call TRBD1 (6 bases). Germline loops: CDR1 SQVTM, CDR2 ANQGSEA. This CDR3 spans 12 amino acids. V was clipped by 6 bases and J by 5 bases, with 14 bases between them. CDR3 DNA: TGCAGCGTGGATTCACAGGGTCACGAGCAGTACTTC. It translates to CSVDSQGHEQYF.

Here the CDR3 reads CASSYGTTGELFF. The CDR3 nucleotides read TGTGCCAGCAGTTACGGGACGACCGGGGAGCTGTTTTTT. The chain couples TRBV27 to TRBJ2-2; D is perhaps TRBD1 or TRBD2 (5 bases each). CDR1 is MNHEY, CDR2 SMNVEV, per germline (reference sequence). V lost 4 bases and J 5 bases, leaving 8 bases between the germline ends. CDR3 length: 13 amino acids.

This clonotype was counted a few times. The genes are TRBV20-1 and TRBJ2-2; 9 bases align to TRBD2. The trim removed 3 bases at V and 0 bases at J, leaving 5 bases unmatched. CDR1 and CDR2 (germline): DFQATT, SNEGSKA (reference sequence). The CDR3 spans 16 residues. The DNA of the CDR3 is TGCAGTGCTAGTCCTCAGCGGGGGGCGAACACCGGGGAGCTGTTTTTT. Translating it yields CSASPQRGANTGELFF.

V is TRBV7-2 and J is TRBJ2-3; D call uncertain. The germline CDR1 and CDR2 sequences are SGHTA and FQGNSA. The CDR3 consists of 14 residues. V lost 1 base, J lost 4 bases, and 9 bases lay in between. CDR3 nucleotides: TGTGCCAGCAGCTTAGTAGGGAACGCAGATACGCAGTATTTT. Translating gives CASSLVGNADTQYF. Based on the CDR3 plus reference TRBV7-2 and TRBJ2-3, the full variable domain is GAGVSQSPSNKVTEKGKDVELRCDPISGHTALYWYRQSLGQGLEFLIYFQGNSAPDKSGLPSDRFSAERTGGSVSTLTIQRTQQEDSAVYLCASSLVGNADTQYFGPGTRLTVL.

J is TRBJ2-3 and V is TRBV18, with D uncertain. CDR1 is KGHSH, CDR2 LQKENI, per germline. The CDR3 length is 13 residues. V shed 0 bases and J shed 6 bases, with 7 bases lying between them. The CDR3 region has the DNA TGTGCCAGCTCACCACCGTCGTCTGATACGCAGTATTTT. Residues: CASSPPSSDTQYF.

The sample holds a few counts of this clonotype. The rearrangement links TRBV5-1 to TRBJ2-2; a possible D gene is TRBD1 (6 bases). This CDR3 contains 13 residues. Trimming took off 5 bases at V and 2 bases at J, with 7 bases between the two ends. Germline CDR1 is SGHRS and CDR2 is YFSETQ. CDR3 in DNA: TGCGCCAGCAGGGACAGTAACACCGGGGAGCTGTTTTTT. This encodes CASRDSNTGELFF.

The chain combines TRBV5-1 with TRBJ1-1; D is perhaps TRBD1 (6 bases). Germline V CDR1 and CDR2: SGHRS, YFSETQ. CDR3 size: 14 residues. V shed 4 bases and J shed 2 bases, with 12 bases lying between them. The CDR3 reads CASSATQGNTEAFF. The CDR3 region has the DNA TGCGCCAGCAGCGCCACACAGGGAAACACTGAAGCTTTCTTT.

The chain employs TRBV7-2 and TRBJ2-3; 7 bases line up with TRBD1. Unmatched junction bases numbered 2, after V lost 2 bases and J lost 0 bases. The CDR3 has 15 residues. Germline V lookup: CDR1 SGHTA, CDR2 FQGNSA. For the CDR3, the DNA is TGTGCCAGCAGCTTAATCAGGGGGAGCACAGATACGCAGTATTTT. As protein: CASSLIRGSTDTQYF.